These 23 T cell receptor beta chains were all obtained from the same sample, sequenced in a study of human T cells and chemical hapten exposure. TCRdb re-derived calls from the RACE reads in MiXCR, one entry per CDR3 protein. Here the sample spans 180,000 or so distinct CDR3 sequences, approximately 15% being singletons. Time point specified: patch test 1, 2 weeks after DPC sensitization. Treatment reported: therapeutic diphenylcyclopropenone sensitization with weekly scalp DPC. The material sequenced was whole blood, taken in connection with sensitization to the hapten diphenylcyclopropenone (DPC). These receptor sequences come from a woman in her twenties or thirties with alopecia areata. Some clones in this sample may be carry-over from other donors' samples.

V and J are TRBV5-1 and TRBJ2-1; 7 bases line up with TRBD1. Trimming cost V 0 bases and J 7 bases; bases outside gene matches: 7. The CDR3 totals 15 residues. Germline V gene lookup returns CDR1 SGHRS and CDR2 YFSETQ. The DNA of the CDR3 is TGCGCCAGCAGCTTGGCTCCGGCAGGGGGAAATGAGCAGTTCTTC. It encodes CASSLAPAGGNEQFF.

The gene calls are TRBV9 and TRBJ2-4, with 8 bases fitting TRBD1. The CDR3 totals 14 residues. Trimming at V came to 0 bases and at J to 6 bases, leaving 2 bases not matched to a gene. Germline CDR1 SGDLS, CDR2 YYNGEE. CDR3 region: CASSVGQGTNIQYF. The CDR3 nucleotides are TGTGCCAGCAGCGTAGGACAGGGGACAAACATTCAGTACTTC.

A single count supports this clonotype. The gene calls are TRBV27 and TRBJ1-6; possible D gene TRBD1, 5 bases. Germline V gene lookup returns CDR1 MNHEY and CDR2 SMNVEV (reference sequence). This CDR3 comprises 15 residues. V lost 6 bases to trimming and J lost 0 bases, with 9 bases between them. CDR3 region: CASRDDSSYNSPLHF. Written as DNA, the CDR3 is TGTGCCAGCAGGGACGACAGCTCCTATAATTCACCCCTCCACTTT.

This clonotype was detected a few times. This chain links TRBV6-6 with TRBJ2-5; 10 nucleotides agree with TRBD1. J was trimmed by 5 bases and V by 0 bases; bases with no gene match: 0. This CDR3 comprises 14 residues. Germline V gives CDR1 MNHNY, CDR2 SVGAGI (reference sequence). The CDR3 is CASSYSGQGETQYF. For the CDR3, the DNA is TGTGCCAGCAGTTACTCGGGACAGGGGGAGACCCAGTACTTC.

The chain is built from TRBV6-1 and TRBJ2-6, with D perhaps matching TRBD1 or TRBD2 (5 bases each). The CDR3 totals 15 residues. The germline V gene encodes CDR1 MNHNS and CDR2 SASEGT. V dropped 4 bases and J dropped 3 bases, with 10 bases sitting between them. CDR3 DNA sequence: TGTGCCAGCAGTGTAGAGGGGAGTGGGGCCAACGTCCTGACTTTC. Amino acid sequence: CASSVEGSGANVLTF.

This clonotype has just a few counts. V and J are TRBV27 and TRBJ2-6, with TRBD1 identical over 9 bases. CDR3 length equals 18 residues. V lost 6 bases, J lost 1 base, and 10 bases stayed unmatched. Looked up from germline, CDR1 is MNHEY and CDR2 is SMNVEV (reference sequence). The CDR3 DNA follows: TGTGCCAGCAGCCCTTGGGGACAGGGAGTTTCTGGGGCCAACGTCCTGACTTTC. Amino acid sequence: CASSPWGQGVSGANVLTF.

This clonotype was observed a single time. J is TRBJ2-7 and V is TRBV28, with D perhaps matching TRBD1 or TRBD2 (5 bases each). Germline V gene sequence: CDR1 MDHEN, CDR2 SYDVKM. With 7 bases removed from V and 6 bases from J, the gap between germline ends came to 13 bases. The CDR3 has 12 residues. CDR3 DNA: TGTGCCAGCACCCTTACTAGGGGCGAGCAGTACTTC. The encoded protein is CASTLTRGEQYF.

This clonotype was counted between two and nine times. The chain recombines TRBV7-9 with TRBJ2-1; 8 bases line up with TRBD2. From germline, CDR1 is SEHNR and CDR2 FQNEAQ (reference sequence). Unmatched junction bases numbered 13, after V lost 11 bases and J lost 4 bases. This CDR3 is built from 15 residues. CDR3 bases: TGTGCCGAGCAACCTTCGGCGGGGGGATACAATGAGCAGTTCTTC. Its protein is CAEQPSAGGYNEQFF. Full variable domain (outside the CDR3, taken from reference TRBV7-9 and TRBJ2-1): DTGVSQNPRHKITKRGQNVTFRCDPISEHNRLYWYRQTLGQGPEFLTYFQNEAQLEKSRLLSDRFSAERPKGSFSTLEIQRTEQGDSAMYLCAEQPSAGGYNEQFFGPGTRLTVL.

This chain links TRBV28 with TRBJ2-7; D may be TRBD1 (6 bases). The CDR3 is 11 amino acids. Trimming removed 6 bases at V and 5 bases at J, with 8 bases between. The germline V gene has CDR1 MDHEN and CDR2 SYDVKM. CDR3 region: CASRQGHEQYF. DNA of the CDR3: TGTGCCAGCAGGCAGGGGCACGAGCAGTACTTC.

In this sample, this clonotype turned up a few times. The chain carries TRBV5-1 and TRBJ2-3; 8 bases align to TRBD2. The germline V gene encodes CDR1 SGHRS and CDR2 YFSETQ. The CDR3 runs to 18 residues. V shed 2 bases and J 3 bases; nucleotides not matched to a gene: 14. The CDR3 DNA sequence: TGCGCCAGCAGCTTCCTCCCCTTGGGTGCGGGAGGAACAGATACGCAGTATTTT. Translated: CASSFLPLGAGGTDTQYF. Based on the CDR3 plus reference TRBV5-1 and TRBJ2-3, the full variable domain is KAGVTQTPRYLIKTRGQQVTLSCSPISGHRSVSWYQQTPGQGLQFLFEYFSETQRNKGNFPGRFSGRQFSNSRSEMNVSTLELGDSALYLCASSFLPLGAGGTDTQYFGPGTRLTVL.

This clonotype was observed a few times. V usage is TRBV25-1 and J usage is TRBJ2-7; the D is unclear. Germline-derived CDR1 and CDR2 are MGHDK and SYGVNS. Trimming took 3 bases from V and 12 from J, leaving 18 bases between them. This CDR3 has 13 residues. CDR3 nucleotides: TGTGCCAGCAGTGAGGAGACCAGTCTAAAGGCGTACTTC. Amino acids: CASSEETSLKAYF.

The chain recombines TRBV5-1 with TRBJ1-1; D uncertain. The germline CDR1 and CDR2 sequences are SGHRS and YFSETQ. The CDR3 spans 13 residues. The V gene lost 2 bases and the J gene lost 0 bases, with 5 bases spanning the gap. In DNA form, the CDR3 reads TGCGCCAGCAGCTTCTCTATGAACACTGAAGCTTTCTTT. It specifies CASSFSMNTEAFF.

The table lists this clonotype with many counts. The chain combines TRBV29-1 with TRBJ2-1; maybe TRBD1 (6 bases). The CDR3 spans 12 residues. Trimming took off 0 bases at V and 9 bases at J, with 9 bases between the two ends. Germline assignment: CDR1 SQVTM and CDR2 ANQGSEA. The CDR3, as DNA: TGCAGCGTTGAAGAGGGGGCGCCTGAGCAGTTCTTC. It codes for CSVEEGAPEQFF.

This clonotype has at least ten counts. This chain links TRBV20-1 with TRBJ2-7, with TRBD1 matching over 9 bases. V lost 1 base to trimming and J lost 0 bases; unmatched junction nucleotides: 4. This CDR3 comprises 15 residues. Germline lookup yields CDR1 DFQATT and CDR2 SNEGSKA (reference sequence). The CDR3 reads CSARGGTGTSYEQYF. The CDR3 nucleotides are TGCAGTGCTAGAGGAGGGACAGGGACCTCCTACGAGCAGTACTTC.

This chain joins TRBV14 and TRBJ2-7; 10 nucleotides match TRBD1. Per the germline V gene, CDR1 is SGHDN and CDR2 is FVKESK. V lost 3 bases and J lost 6; bases outside the gene matches: 5. The CDR3 length is 14 residues. The CDR3 here is CASSHRDRGAEQYF. CDR3 coding DNA: TGTGCCAGCAGCCACAGGGACAGGGGTGCCGAGCAGTACTTC.

This clonotype was observed many times. The genes are TRBV28 and TRBJ1-2, with TRBD1 matching over 7 bases. Germline V gene sequence: CDR1 MDHEN, CDR2 SYDVKM. This CDR3 has 15 amino acids. With 4 bases clipped from V and 4 bases from J, the junction kept 9 bases outside the gene matches. DNA of the CDR3: TGTGCCAGCAGTTCCCCCAGGGGGGGACGCTATGGCTACACCTTC. It yields the protein CASSSPRGGRYGYTF.

The sample holds a few counts of this clonotype. The chain carries TRBV5-6 and TRBJ2-1; tentatively, D is TRBD2 (6 bases). This CDR3 region has 16 residues. Trimming stripped 4 bases from V and 0 bases from J, with 14 bases between. Germline V CDR1 and CDR2: SGHDT, YYEEEE. CDR3 nucleotide sequence: TGTGCCAGCAGCCGCGAGCGGGTAAGCTCCTACAATGAGCAGTTCTTC. Encoded protein: CASSRERVSSYNEQFF.

This clonotype was seen many times. The chain carries TRBV5-1 and TRBJ2-3; TRBD1 matches 9 bases. V dropped 5 bases and J dropped 4; count of bases not matched to a gene: 8. The CDR3 runs to 15 residues. Germline V gene lookup returns CDR1 SGHRS and CDR2 YFSETQ. CDR3 sequence reads: CASRLGTGRADTQYF. The CDR3, as DNA: TGCGCCAGCAGACTAGGGACAGGGCGGGCAGATACGCAGTATTTT.

V gene TRBV20-1 combines with J gene TRBJ1-1; weak D call: TRBD1 (5 bases). Trimming cost V 0 bases and J 11 bases, with 16 bases left between them. The CDR3 spans 13 residues. Germline loops: CDR1 DFQATT, CDR2 SNEGSKA (reference sequence). CDR3 DNA sequence: TGCAGTGCTAGAGATGTAGTAGGGGTGAGCGCTTTCTTT. The encoded protein is CSARDVVGVSAFF.

The chain couples TRBV29-1 to TRBJ2-7; D possibly corresponds to TRBD1 (5 bases). V shed 5 bases and J shed 4 bases, with 18 bases lying between them. Germline assignment: CDR1 SQVTM and CDR2 ANQGSEA. The CDR3 extends over 14 amino acids. The CDR3 loop reads CSVQGGDLGYEQYF. The CDR3 DNA is TGCAGCGTTCAGGGTGGAGACCTAGGATACGAGCAGTACTTC.

V and J are TRBV10-1 and TRBJ2-7; 10 bases line up with TRBD2. The CDR3 contains 17 residues. After removal of 6 bases from V and 4 bases from J, the junction contained 15 bases not matched to a gene. Germline values: CDR1 WNHNN, CDR2 SYGVQD (reference sequence). The CDR3 sequence: CASRDPVTSGLMYEQYF. The CDR3 nucleotides are TGCGCCAGCAGGGACCCGGTGACTAGCGGGCTGATGTACGAGCAGTACTTC.

This clonotype occurred a few times. The chain joins TRBV20-1 to TRBJ2-7, with 8 bases identical to TRBD2. The CDR3 extends over 13 amino acids. Per germline, CDR1 DFQATT and CDR2 SNEGSKA (reference sequence). The junction had 4 bases not matched to a gene; V was cut back by 6 bases and J by 0 bases. The CDR3 nucleotides read TGCAGTGCCAATAGCGGGATCTCCTACGAGCAGTACTTC. Protein sequence: CSANSGISYEQYF.

The V gene is TRBV10-3, the J gene TRBJ2-5, with 9 bases matching TRBD1. The junction had 7 bases not matched to a gene; V was cut back by 5 bases and J by 3 bases. Germline loops: CDR1 ENHRY, CDR2 SYGVKD. This CDR3 is built from 15 residues. The CDR3 region has the DNA TGTGCCATCAGTAGCTCAACAGGGGGCAAAGAGACCCAGTACTTC. Protein product: CAISSSTGGKETQYF.